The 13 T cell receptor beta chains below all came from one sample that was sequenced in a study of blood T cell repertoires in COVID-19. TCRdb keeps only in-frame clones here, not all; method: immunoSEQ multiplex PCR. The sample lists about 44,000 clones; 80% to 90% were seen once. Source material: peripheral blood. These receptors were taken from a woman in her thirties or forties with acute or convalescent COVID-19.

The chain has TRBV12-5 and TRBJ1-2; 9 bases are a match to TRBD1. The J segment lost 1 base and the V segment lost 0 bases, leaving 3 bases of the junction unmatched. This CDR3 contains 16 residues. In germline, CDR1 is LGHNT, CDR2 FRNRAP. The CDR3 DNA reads TGTGCTAGTGGTTTGGTATGGGGACAGGGTAACTATGGCTACACCTTC. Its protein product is CASGLVWGQGNYGYTF.

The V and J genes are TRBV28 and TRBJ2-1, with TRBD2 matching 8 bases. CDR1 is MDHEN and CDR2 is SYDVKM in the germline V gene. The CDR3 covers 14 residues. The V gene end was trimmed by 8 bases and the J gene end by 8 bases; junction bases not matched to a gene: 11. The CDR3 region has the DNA TGTGCCAGCTTAACCGGGGGGGGTTTCCATGAGCAGTTCTTC. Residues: CASLTGGGFHEQFF.

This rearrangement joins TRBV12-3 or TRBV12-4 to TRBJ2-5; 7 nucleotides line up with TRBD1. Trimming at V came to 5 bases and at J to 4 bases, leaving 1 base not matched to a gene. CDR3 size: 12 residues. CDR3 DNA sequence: TGTGCCAGCAGTCACAGGGGAGAGACCCAGTACTTC. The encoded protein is CASSHRGETQYF.

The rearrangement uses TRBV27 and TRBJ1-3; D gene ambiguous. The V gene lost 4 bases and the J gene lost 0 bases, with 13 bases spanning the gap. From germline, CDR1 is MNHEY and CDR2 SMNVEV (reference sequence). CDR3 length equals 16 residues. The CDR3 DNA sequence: TGTGCCAGCAGTTACCCGGACGGGAGCTCTGGAAACACCATATATTTT. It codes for CASSYPDGSSGNTIYF.

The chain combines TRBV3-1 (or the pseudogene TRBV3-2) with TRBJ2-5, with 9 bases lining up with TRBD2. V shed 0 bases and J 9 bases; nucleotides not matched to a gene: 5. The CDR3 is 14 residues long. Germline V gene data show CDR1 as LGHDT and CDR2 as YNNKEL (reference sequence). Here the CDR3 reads CASSQDPIAGAQYF. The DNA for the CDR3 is TGTGCCAGCAGCCAAGATCCAATAGCGGGGGCCCAGTACTTC.

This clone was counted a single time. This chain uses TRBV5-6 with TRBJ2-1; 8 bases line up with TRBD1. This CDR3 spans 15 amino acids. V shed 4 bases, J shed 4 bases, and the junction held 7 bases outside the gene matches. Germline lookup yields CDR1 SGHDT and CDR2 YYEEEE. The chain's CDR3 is CASSQGTGRYNEQFF. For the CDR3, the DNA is TGTGCCAGCAGCCAGGGGACAGGAAGATACAATGAGCAGTTCTTC.

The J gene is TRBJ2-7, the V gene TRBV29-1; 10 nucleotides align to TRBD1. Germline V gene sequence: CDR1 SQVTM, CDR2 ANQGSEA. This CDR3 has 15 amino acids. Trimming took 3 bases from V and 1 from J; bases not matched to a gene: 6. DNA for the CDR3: TGCAGCGTTGATTTCCCGGGACAGGGGTCCTACGAGCAGTACTTC. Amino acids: CSVDFPGQGSYEQYF.

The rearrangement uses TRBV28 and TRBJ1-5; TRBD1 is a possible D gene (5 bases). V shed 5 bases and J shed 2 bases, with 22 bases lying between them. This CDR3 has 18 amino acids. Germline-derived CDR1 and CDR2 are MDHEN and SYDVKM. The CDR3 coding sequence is TGTGCCAGCAGTCCCTGGCCGGCAGGGCAGAAAGGCAATCAGCCCCAGCATTTT. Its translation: CASSPWPAGQKGNQPQHF.

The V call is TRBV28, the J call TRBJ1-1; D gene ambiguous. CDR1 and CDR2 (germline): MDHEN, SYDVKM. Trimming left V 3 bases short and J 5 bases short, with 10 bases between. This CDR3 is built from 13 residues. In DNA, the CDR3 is TGTGCCAGCAGTTTGAACTTGGAGACTGAAGCTTTCTTT. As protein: CASSLNLETEAFF.

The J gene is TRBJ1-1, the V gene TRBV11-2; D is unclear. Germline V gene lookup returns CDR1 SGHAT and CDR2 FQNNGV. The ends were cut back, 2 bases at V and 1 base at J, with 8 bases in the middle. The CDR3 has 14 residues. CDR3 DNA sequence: TGTGCCAGCAGCTTACAACATCAGAACACTGAAGCTTTCTTT. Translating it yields CASSLQHQNTEAFF.

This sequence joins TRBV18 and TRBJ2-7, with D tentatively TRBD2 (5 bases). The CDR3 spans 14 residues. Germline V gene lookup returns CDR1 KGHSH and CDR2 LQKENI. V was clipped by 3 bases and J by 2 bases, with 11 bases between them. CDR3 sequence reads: CASSPEGSTYEQYF. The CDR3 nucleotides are TGTGCCAGCTCACCCGAGGGCTCGACCTACGAGCAGTACTTC.

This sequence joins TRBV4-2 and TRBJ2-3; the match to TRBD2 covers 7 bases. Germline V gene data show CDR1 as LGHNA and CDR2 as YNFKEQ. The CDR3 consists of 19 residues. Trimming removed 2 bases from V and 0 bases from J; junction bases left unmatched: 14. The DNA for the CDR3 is TGTGCCAGCAGCCAAAAAACGGTGGCTAGCGGTCCTAGCACAGATACGCAGTATTTT. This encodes CASSQKTVASGPSTDTQYF.

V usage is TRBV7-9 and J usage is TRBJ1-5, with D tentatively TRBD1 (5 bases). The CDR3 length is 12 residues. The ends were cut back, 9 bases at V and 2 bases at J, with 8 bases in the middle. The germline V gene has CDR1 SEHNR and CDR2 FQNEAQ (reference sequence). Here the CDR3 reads CASQGGNQPQHF. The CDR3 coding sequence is TGTGCCAGTCAGGGTGGCAATCAGCCCCAGCATTTT.